This T cell receptor (beta chain) originates from a study of shared clonotypes between healthy human individuals. Study-wide background: Serving as donors were two women and a few men, whose ages spanned 18 to 49.

Over several immunoSEQ plates, each subset's genomic DNA was distributed in even portions. Some clones are missing from TCRdb's copy, which holds only in-frame ones; the method was immunoSEQ multiplex PCR. The table shows a few million clones, with roughly nine tenths occurring only once. The CDR3 length is 18 residues. Negatively enriched CD4+ T cells were divided by CD45RA into naive and memory. The specimen sequenced was naive CD4+ T cells sorted from blood. Subset given: CD45RA+ positively selected. The receptor's source is a man younger than 30 in good health. This sequence joins TRBV21-1 and TRBJ2-3; the table's D call of TRBD2 was not tested on the DNA. TRBV21-1 is an annotated pseudogene. As DNA, the CDR3 is TGTGCCAGCAGCAAAGGTGGCGGTACGACGGGAGGGCCAGATACGCAGTATTTT. It translates to CASSKGGGTTGGPDTQYF.